This TCR beta chain was captured by sequencing in a study of shared clonotypes between healthy human individuals. General observations from the study: Sampling covered nothing but blood. Tissue TCR repertoires likely differ from those found in blood.

Deep was the level used in running the assay. In replicate PCRs of sorted subsets, roughly 200 ng DNA, approximately 28,000 T cell genomes, was used. Assay used: immunoSEQ multiplex PCR; TCRdb lists only in-frame clones, some missing. In the table there are roughly 1,800,000 clones, about 95% of which are singletons. V was shortened by 1 base and J by 14 bases, with 21 bases between the two germline ends. From germline, CDR1 is SGHVS and CDR2 FNYEAQ. CDR3 length equals 15 residues. Points on this clone: Antigen: not known.

Naive-designated CD8 cells lacked CD45RO, were positively enriched for CCR7, and omitted terminally differentiated effector memory CD45RA+ cells. V is TRBV7-6 and J is TRBJ2-1; perhaps TRBD2 as D (5 bases). The TCR sequence derives from a young man in good health. Sequences were obtained from naive CD8+ T cells sorted from blood. This CDR3 reads CASSLDWGLAPDKFF. CDR3 DNA sequence: TGTGCCAGCAGCTTAGACTGGGGTTTAGCGCCCGATAAGTTCTTC.